These 22 T cell receptor beta chains were all obtained from the same sample, sequenced in a study of T cells in tuberculosis. Profiling relied on immunoSEQ multiplex PCR, and the TCRdb table lists in-frame clones only, not all of them. Among roughly 34,000 clones listed, nearly 90% were seen once. Time point of the sample: new active TB diagnosis, blood taken before or within 7 days of starting treatment. The source was PBMCs, collected at tuberculosis diagnosis. The receptors come from an adult with tuberculosis.

The chain is built from TRBV4-1 and TRBJ1-2, with D possibly being TRBD1 (6 bases). The CDR3 spans 14 residues. V lost 4 bases and J 10 bases, leaving 19 bases between the germline ends. Germline values: CDR1 MGHRA, CDR2 YSYEKL. Here the CDR3 DNA reads TGCGCCAGCAGCCTGGAAGAGGGACAATTGAACTACACCTTC. Its protein is CASSLEEGQLNYTF.

V gene TRBV29-1 combines with J gene TRBJ1-2; the D gene is possibly TRBD1 (5 bases). The V gene lost 7 bases and the J gene lost 2 bases, with 11 bases spanning the gap. There are 12 residues in the CDR3. The germline V gene has CDR1 SQVTM and CDR2 ANQGSEA. The CDR3 protein is CSAKGQNYGYTF. As DNA, the CDR3 is TGCAGCGCCAAAGGACAAAACTATGGCTACACCTTC.

The V and J genes are TRBV10-3 and TRBJ1-4, with D maybe TRBD1 (6 bases). The V gene's germline CDR1 is ENHRY and CDR2 SYGVKD. Trimming left V 8 bases short and J 0 bases short, with 13 bases between. The CDR3 has 15 amino acids. The CDR3, as DNA: TGTGCCATCGGCTCCGACAGGTCAACTAATGAAAAACTGTTTTTT. This gives the protein CAIGSDRSTNEKLFF.

V and J are TRBV25-1 and TRBJ2-7, with D possibly matching TRBD1 (5 bases). The V end lost 4 bases, the J end lost 7 bases, and 14 bases lay between the germline ends. Looked up from germline, CDR1 is MGHDK and CDR2 is SYGVNS. The CDR3 runs 13 residues. The CDR3 DNA reads TGTGCCAGCAGTGGAGACAGTCCGCAGGAGCAGTACTTC. This sequence encodes CASSGDSPQEQYF.

The rearrangement joins TRBV5-6 to TRBJ1-3, with 9 nucleotides matching TRBD1. The V gene end was trimmed by 1 base and the J gene end by 3 bases; junction bases not matched to a gene: 8. The CDR3 runs to 17 residues. The germline CDR1 and CDR2 sequences are SGHDT and YYEEEE. For the CDR3, the DNA is TGTGCCAGCAGCTTGCTAGGACAGGGGCAAGTTGGAAACACCATATATTTT. As protein: CASSLLGQGQVGNTIYF.

V usage is TRBV4-1 and J usage is TRBJ1-1, with unresolved D. Germline V gene data show CDR1 as MGHRA and CDR2 as YSYEKL. This CDR3 is built from 15 residues. V was shortened by 4 bases and J by 0 bases, with 12 bases between the two germline ends. The CDR3 region has the DNA TGCGCCAGCAGCCGGCTTCTCGGGGTGAACACTGAAGCTTTCTTT. Its protein is CASSRLLGVNTEAFF.

CDR3 sequence reads: CASSLGWQSYNEQFF. The DNA for the CDR3 is TGTGCCAGCAGTTTAGGTTGGCAATCCTACAATGAGCAGTTCTTC. The V call is TRBV27, the J call TRBJ2-1; D is unclear. CDR3 length: 15 amino acids. CDR1 and CDR2 (germline): MNHEY, SMNVEV (reference sequence). The V gene lost 2 bases and the J gene lost 1 base, with 9 bases spanning the gap.

V and J are TRBV2 and TRBJ2-1; TRBD2 agrees at 9 bases. V shed 6 bases, J shed 7 bases, and the junction held 10 bases outside the gene matches. Germline CDR1 SNHLY, CDR2 FYNNEI. The CDR3 runs to 15 residues. Here the CDR3 reads CASRISSGVGNEQFF. The CDR3 DNA sequence: TGTGCCAGCAGGATCTCTAGCGGGGTAGGTAATGAGCAGTTCTTC.

The chain joins TRBV30 to TRBJ1-1; 8 nucleotides align to TRBD1. Germline V CDR1 and CDR2: GTSNPN, SVGIG (reference sequence). The CDR3 loop spans 14 amino acids. With 5 bases clipped from V and 7 bases from J, the junction kept 12 bases outside the gene matches. CDR3 sequence: CAWRKTGAKSEAFF. CDR3 coding DNA: TGTGCCTGGCGGAAGACAGGGGCGAAAAGTGAAGCTTTCTTT.

This chain joins TRBV10-3 and TRBJ2-7; D might be TRBD1 (5 bases). Germline-derived CDR1 and CDR2 are ENHRY and SYGVKD. This CDR3 region has 14 residues. The V and J ends lost 4 bases and 6 bases respectively, with 16 bases between them. The CDR3 bases are TGTGCCATCAGTGGAAGTGGGGCCGCTTTCGAGCAGTACTTC. Translation: CAISGSGAAFEQYF.

The V gene is TRBV13, the J gene TRBJ2-7; TRBD2 aligns across 8 bases. Germline V gives CDR1 PRHDT, CDR2 FYEKMQ (reference sequence). The CDR3 loop spans 16 amino acids. V shed 5 bases and J 3 bases; nucleotides not matched to a gene: 12. The CDR3 nucleotides read TGTGCCAGCAGCCCCGGGATAGCGGGGTCCCTCTACGAGCAGTACTTC. Translating it yields CASSPGIAGSLYEQYF.

V is TRBV10-1 and J is TRBJ2-7; D possibly corresponds to TRBD1 (6 bases). Trimming stripped 3 bases from V and 9 bases from J, with 27 bases between. The CDR3 covers 17 residues. Germline CDR1 WNHNN, CDR2 SYGVQD (reference sequence). This CDR3 is CASSDPPDRMDRGRQYF. CDR3 DNA sequence: TGCGCCAGCAGTGACCCCCCCGACAGGATGGATCGTGGGCGGCAGTACTTC.

The J gene is TRBJ1-4, the V gene TRBV30; 9 bases line up with TRBD1. CDR1 GTSNPN and CDR2 SVGIG come from the germline V gene (reference sequence). Trimming removed 3 bases from V and 5 bases from J; junction bases left unmatched: 4. This CDR3 region has 14 residues. CDR3 in DNA: TGTGCCTGGAGCTCCGGGACAGGGAATGAAAAACTGTTTTTT. Its translation is CAWSSGTGNEKLFF.

This chain uses TRBV4-3 with TRBJ1-2; 9 bases map to TRBD1. This CDR3 has 15 amino acids. Unmatched junction bases numbered 7, after V lost 0 bases and J lost 8 bases. Germline V gene lookup returns CDR1 LGHNA and CDR2 YSLEER. In nucleotides, the CDR3 is TGCGCCAGCAGCCAAGAAAGGGACAGGGTGAACGGCTACACCTTC. This gives the protein CASSQERDRVNGYTF.

This clone occurred once. The chain couples TRBV4-3 to TRBJ2-2; 11 positions match TRBD2. The CDR3 spans 17 residues. CDR1 LGHNA and CDR2 YSLEER come from the germline V gene. The V and J ends lost 2 bases and 4 bases, in that order; junction bases with no gene match: 6. The CDR3 spells CASSQTSGRLGTGELFF. The CDR3 nucleotides read TGCGCCAGCAGCCAAACTAGCGGGAGACTTGGCACCGGGGAGCTGTTTTTT.

The genes are TRBV25-1 and TRBJ2-7; D unclear. Germline-derived CDR1 and CDR2 are MGHDK and SYGVNS. This CDR3 has 11 residues. Trimming took off 6 bases at V and 4 bases at J, with 7 bases between the two ends. The DNA for the CDR3 is TGTGCCAGCAGCACCACTTACGAGCAGTACTTC. It translates to CASSTTYEQYF.

J is TRBJ2-7 and V is TRBV6-5; D gene unclear. Germline CDR1 is MNHEY and CDR2 is SVGAGI. The CDR3 extends over 11 amino acids. Trimming stripped 8 bases from V and 5 bases from J, with 10 bases between. The CDR3: CASRLSDEQYF. The DNA for the CDR3 is TGTGCCAGCCGTCTATCGGACGAGCAGTACTTC.

In its sample, this clone is medium-sized. The J gene is TRBJ1-1, the V gene TRBV27, with 7 bases aligning to TRBD1. The CDR3 sequence is 14 residues long. With V trimmed by 6 bases and J by 0 bases, 4 bases remained unmatched. In germline, CDR1 is MNHEY, CDR2 SMNVEV (reference sequence). In nucleotides, the CDR3 is TGTGCCAGCAGGCAACAGGGGCTGAACACTGAAGCTTTCTTT. This sequence encodes CASRQQGLNTEAFF.

The rearrangement links TRBV4-3 to TRBJ1-2; tentative D call: TRBD1 (6 bases). Looked up from germline, CDR1 is LGHNA and CDR2 is YSLEER. Trimming took 1 base from V and 1 from J, leaving 13 bases between them. This CDR3 is built from 16 residues. The CDR3 here is CASSQGHNRVNYGYTF. CDR3 coding DNA: TGCGCCAGCAGCCAAGGGCACAACAGGGTTAACTATGGCTACACCTTC.

This clone was counted a few times. This chain links TRBV29-1 with TRBJ1-3; 9 nucleotides line up with TRBD1. The CDR3 runs 17 residues. Germline trimming cut 3 bases from V and 4 bases from J; bases unmatched to any gene: 13. CDR1 and CDR2 (germline): SQVTM, ANQGSEA. DNA of the CDR3: TGCAGCGTTGAGAAACTGGAGGGACAGGGCTTCGGAAACACCATATATTTT. Translating it yields CSVEKLEGQGFGNTIYF.

V gene TRBV7-9 combines with J gene TRBJ1-4, with TRBD1 matching 7 bases. The CDR3 runs 14 residues. Germline V lookup: CDR1 SEHNR, CDR2 FQNEAQ (reference sequence). Unmatched junction bases numbered 2, after V lost 1 base and J lost 6 bases. CDR3 protein: CASSLVQGYEKLFF. The DNA of the CDR3 is TGTGCCAGCAGCTTAGTACAGGGGTATGAAAAACTGTTTTTT.

The genes are TRBV5-5 and TRBJ2-1; the match to TRBD1 covers 8 bases. J gave up 5 bases and V 2 bases, and 15 bases lay outside the gene matches. CDR3 length equals 18 residues. Germline V gene data show CDR1 as SGHKS and CDR2 as YYEKEE (reference sequence). CDR3 loop: CASSLYSLRQGSNNEQFF. CDR3 nucleotide sequence: TGTGCCAGCAGCTTATATTCCCTCAGACAGGGGAGCAACAATGAGCAGTTCTTC.